This T cell receptor (beta chain) was recovered during a study of PD-1 blockade in classical Hodgkin lymphoma. Overall study: Patients were given intravenous nivolumab, 3 mg/kg, every 2 weeks.

Study-wide results and caveats: Those achieving complete response showed baseline diversity like newly diagnosed patients. Newly diagnosed patients reportedly trailed healthy donors in baseline TCR diversity.

Comment on this clone: Its antigen is not known.

Libraries were prepared by immunoSEQ multiplex PCR; TCRdb keeps only in-frame clonotypes and omits some of them. Here the sample spans about 90,000 clones, roughly nine tenths being singletons. Germline V gene data show CDR1 as SGHTA and CDR2 as FQGNSA. J was trimmed by 5 bases and V by 4 bases; bases with no gene match: 10. CDR3 length: 16 amino acids. Sample time point: cycle 4 day 1 (C4D1), after five to seven weeks of nivolumab. Each patient relapsed following autologous stem cell transplantation, and prior brentuximab vedotin exposure differed. This chain uses TRBV7-2 with TRBJ2-5; 10 bases agree with TRBD2. The clonotype comes from a human donor with classical Hodgkin lymphoma. This sample comprised peripheral blood mononuclear cells (PBMCs), obtained before the fourth cycle of nivolumab. The CDR3, as DNA: TGTGCCAGCAGCTCGGGGCTAGCGGGGGCCGGGGAGACCCAGTACTTC. Translating gives CASSSGLAGAGETQYF.